Presented here are 15 T cell receptor beta chains from one specimen sequenced in a study of blood T cell repertoires in COVID-19. The repertoire was sequenced with immunoSEQ multiplex PCR; TCRdb's copy has only in-frame clones and lacks some. The sample has about 280,000 clones; around 87% are singletons. The sequenced sample consisted of PBMCs or T cells enriched from blood (not recorded which). The source of these receptors is a woman under 30 with acute COVID-19.

This chain connects TRBV15 to TRBJ1-6, with unresolved D. The germline V gene has CDR1 LNHNV and CDR2 YYDKDF (reference sequence). Trimming pared 0 bases from V and 7 bases from J, leaving 10 bases between. The CDR3 sequence is 15 residues long. This CDR3 is CATSRDRAVNSPLHF. CDR3 DNA: TGTGCCACCAGCAGAGACCGAGCCGTCAATTCACCCCTCCACTTT.

The V gene is TRBV2, the J gene TRBJ2-1, with 10 bases lining up with TRBD2. The CDR3 consists of 14 residues. V dropped 6 bases and J dropped 7; count of bases not matched to a gene: 6. CDR1 SNHLY and CDR2 FYNNEI come from the germline V gene. The CDR3 DNA sequence: TGTGCCAGCAGGGCAAGCGGGAGGGAGAATGAGCAGTTCTTC. It yields the protein CASRASGRENEQFF.

V and J are TRBV10-3 and TRBJ2-2, with 10 bases matching TRBD2. In germline, CDR1 is ENHRY, CDR2 SYGVKD. Germline trimming cut 10 bases from V and 4 bases from J; bases unmatched to any gene: 6. The CDR3 length is 14 residues. DNA for the CDR3: TGTGCCACTGGGACTAGCGAATCCACCGGGGAGCTGTTTTTT. Translating gives CATGTSESTGELFF.

This chain connects TRBV7-9 to TRBJ2-1; 12 nucleotides match TRBD2. Germline CDR1 SEHNR, CDR2 FQNEAQ (reference sequence). Losses at the gene ends were 5 bases for V and 1 base for J; bases not matched to a gene: 9. This CDR3 has 18 amino acids. The chain's CDR3 is CASSPAGTSGQSYNEQFF. In DNA form, the CDR3 reads TGTGCCAGCAGCCCCGCCGGGACTAGCGGGCAGTCCTACAATGAGCAGTTCTTC.

This sequence joins TRBV30 and TRBJ1-5, with 9 bases that match TRBD1. Unmatched junction bases numbered 4, after V lost 1 base and J lost 6 bases. Germline loops: CDR1 GTSNPN, CDR2 SVGIG (reference sequence). The CDR3 sequence is 14 residues long. The CDR3 here is CAWSGQGETQPQHF. DNA of the CDR3: TGTGCCTGGAGTGGACAGGGGGAGACTCAGCCCCAGCATTTT.

The chain carries TRBV5-4 and TRBJ1-6; 7 positions agree with TRBD1. V was clipped by 5 bases and J by 4 bases; unmatched bases: 15. The CDR3 has 18 amino acids. CDR1 is SGHNT and CDR2 is YYREEE in the germline V gene (reference sequence). Here the CDR3 DNA reads TGTGCCAGCAGTTACAGGGGCGTGGGCCCCTCATATAATTCACCCCTCCACTTT. Translation gives CASSYRGVGPSYNSPLHF.

This sequence joins TRBV5-1 and TRBJ1-1, with unresolved D. Looked up from germline, CDR1 is SGHRS and CDR2 is YFSETQ. V lost 3 bases and J 1 base, leaving 10 bases between the germline ends. The CDR3 loop spans 14 amino acids. The DNA for the CDR3 is TGCGCCAGCAGCTCCAGAGGAGAGAACACTGAAGCTTTCTTT. Translated: CASSSRGENTEAFF.

The chain joins TRBV28 to TRBJ2-3; perhaps TRBD1 as D (5 bases). The CDR3 spans 17 residues. The germline V gene has CDR1 MDHEN and CDR2 SYDVKM. V lost 2 bases and J lost 2, with 17 bases in between. The CDR3 sequence is CASSLLPRVGATDTQYF. In DNA form, the CDR3 reads TGTGCCAGCAGTTTACTGCCCAGGGTCGGTGCCACAGATACGCAGTATTTT.

The chain carries TRBV5-1 and TRBJ2-7, with D maybe TRBD1 (6 bases). This CDR3 is built from 12 residues. V dropped 3 bases and J dropped 6 bases, with 10 bases sitting between them. Germline V gives CDR1 SGHRS, CDR2 YFSETQ. CDR3 residues: CASSYSGVEQYF. The CDR3 DNA is TGCGCCAGCAGCTACTCAGGGGTCGAGCAGTACTTC. The full variable domain, with the rest looked up from reference TRBV5-1 and TRBJ2-7, is KAGVTQTPRYLIKTRGQQVTLSCSPISGHRSVSWYQQTPGQGLQFLFEYFSETQRNKGNFPGRFSGRQFSNSRSEMNVSTLELGDSALYLCASSYSGVEQYFGPGTRLTVT.

CDR3 sequence (DNA): TGTGCCAGCAGTGGGAATAGCGGAGCCCCCTACGAGCAGTACTTC. Its translation is CASSGNSGAPYEQYF. This chain uses TRBV2 with TRBJ2-7, with a tentative D call TRBD2 (6 bases). Trimming removed 4 bases from V and 2 bases from J, with 15 bases in between. The CDR3 spans 15 residues. Germline V gives CDR1 SNHLY, CDR2 FYNNEI.

The rearrangement uses TRBV2 and TRBJ1-6, with D uncertain. The germline CDR1 and CDR2 sequences are SNHLY and FYNNEI. This CDR3 contains 14 residues. The V and J ends lost 6 bases and 5 bases respectively, with 11 bases between them. CDR3: CASRWLPNNSPLHF. In DNA form, the CDR3 reads TGTGCCAGCAGATGGCTCCCCAATAATTCACCCCTCCACTTT.

The V and J genes are TRBV5-6 and TRBJ2-1; 8 bases line up with TRBD2. The CDR3 is 18 amino acids. Unmatched junction bases numbered 12, after V lost 4 bases and J lost 0 bases. Germline-derived CDR1 and CDR2 are SGHDT and YYEEEE. As DNA, the CDR3 is TGTGCCAGCAGCCTACGAACTAGCGGAGCTAGCTCCTACAATGAGCAGTTCTTC. Translating it yields CASSLRTSGASSYNEQFF.

This sequence joins TRBV27 and TRBJ2-3; D is unresolved. In germline, CDR1 is MNHEY, CDR2 SMNVEV (reference sequence). CDR3 size: 12 residues. With 5 bases removed from V and 3 bases from J, the gap between germline ends came to 6 bases. CDR3 DNA sequence: TGTGCCAGCAGTCCGCGTACAGATACGCAGTATTTT. Translating gives CASSPRTDTQYF.

CDR3 DNA: TGTGCCGCAGGACTAGCAGGGAGAGGGGACAATGAGCAGTTCTTC. Amino acid sequence: CAAGLAGRGDNEQFF. V usage is TRBV10-3 and J usage is TRBJ2-1; 8 bases fit TRBD2. From germline, CDR1 is ENHRY and CDR2 SYGVKD. The CDR3 runs to 15 residues. The V gene end was trimmed by 11 bases and the J gene end by 5 bases; junction bases not matched to a gene: 14.

The CDR3 coding sequence is TGTGCCAGCAGTTACACAGGGACTAGCGGAGCCTACGAGCAGTACTTC. It translates to CASSYTGTSGAYEQYF. V gene TRBV6-2 or TRBV6-3 combines with J gene TRBJ2-7; 11 nucleotides line up with TRBD2. The V gene end was trimmed by 2 bases and the J gene end by 2 bases; junction bases not matched to a gene: 5. Germline CDR1 is MNHEY and CDR2 is SVGEGT. The CDR3 is 16 amino acids.